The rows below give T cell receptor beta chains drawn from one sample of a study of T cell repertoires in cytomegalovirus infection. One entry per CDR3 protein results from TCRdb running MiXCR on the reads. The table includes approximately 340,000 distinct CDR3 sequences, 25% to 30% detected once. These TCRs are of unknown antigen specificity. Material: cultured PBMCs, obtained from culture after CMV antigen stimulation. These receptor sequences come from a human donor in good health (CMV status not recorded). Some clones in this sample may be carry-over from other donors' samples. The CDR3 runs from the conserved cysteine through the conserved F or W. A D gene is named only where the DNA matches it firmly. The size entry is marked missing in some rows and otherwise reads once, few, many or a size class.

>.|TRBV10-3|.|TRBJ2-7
TGTGCCATCGGGGGCTCCTACGAGCAGTACTTC
CAIGGSYEQYF
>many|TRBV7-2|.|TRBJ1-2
TGTGCCAGCAGCTTACAGGGACGGGGCTACACCTTC
CASSLQGRGYTF
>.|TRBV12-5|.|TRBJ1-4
TGTGCTAGTGGTTTGACAATACTGACGGGCAGCAGGGAAAAACTGTTTTTT
CASGLTILTGSREKLFF
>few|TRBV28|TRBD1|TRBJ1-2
TGTGCCAGCAGTTTGCCCGTAAATCAGGGGGTCTATGGCTACACCTTC
CASSLPVNQGVYGYTF
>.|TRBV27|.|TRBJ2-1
TGTGCCAGCAGTTTATGGAGTGGGAATGAGCAGTTCTTC
CASSLWSGNEQFF
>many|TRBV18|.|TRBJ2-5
TGTGCCAGCTCACCTAGATACCAAGAGACCCAGTACTTC
CASSPRYQETQYF
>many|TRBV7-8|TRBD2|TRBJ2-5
TGTGCCAGCAGCCGGAAGTGGGGGACTAGCGGGAGAAATCGTCAAGTATGGGAGACCCAGTACTTC
CASSRKWGTSGRNRQVWETQYF
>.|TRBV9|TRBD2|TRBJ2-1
TGTGCCAGCAGCGTAATAACGGGGGGGCGTCCTGAGCAGTTCTTC
CASSVITGGRPEQFF
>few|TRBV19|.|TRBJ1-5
TGTGCCAGTACCTCGAACGATTACAATCAGCCCCAGCATTTT
CASTSNDYNQPQHF
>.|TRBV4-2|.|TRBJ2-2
TGTGCCAGCAGCCAAGAATGGAGAGTCACGAACGGGGAGCTGTTTTTT
CASSQEWRVTNGELFF
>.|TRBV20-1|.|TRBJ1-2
TGCAGTGCTAGAGGGTATGGACAGATGGGCTACACCTTC
CSARGYGQMGYTF
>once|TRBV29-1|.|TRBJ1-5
TGCAGCGTCGCCGGTCAGTCCAGCAATCAGCCCCAGCATTTT
CSVAGQSSNQPQHF
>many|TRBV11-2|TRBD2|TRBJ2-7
TGTGCCAGCAGCTTACTTCGGGGGGGACTAGCGGGAGACTACGAGCAGTACTTC
CASSLLRGGLAGDYEQYF
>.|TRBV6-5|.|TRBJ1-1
TGTGCCAGCAGTTACCAGCCTCCGACAATTGTCACTGAAGCTTTCTTT
CASSYQPPTIVTEAFF
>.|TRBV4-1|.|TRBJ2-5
TGTGCCAGCAGCCACAATTTAGGGGGGCCAGAGACCCAGTACTTC
CASSHNLGGPETQYF
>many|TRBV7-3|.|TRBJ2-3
TGTGCCAGCAGCTTCGGGGACTTAGATACGCAGTATTTT
CASSFGDLDTQYF
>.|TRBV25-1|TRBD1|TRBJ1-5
TGTGCCAGCAGTGCCAAGACAGGGGTTCAGCCCCAGCATTTT
CASSAKTGVQPQHF
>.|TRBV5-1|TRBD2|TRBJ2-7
TGCGCCAGCAGCCCGGCGGGGACTAGGGCTTACGAGCAGTACTTC
CASSPAGTRAYEQYF
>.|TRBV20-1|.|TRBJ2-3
TGCAGTGCTAGGACCTCCGGGACGAGGGACGTAGATACGCAGTATTTT
CSARTSGTRDVDTQYF
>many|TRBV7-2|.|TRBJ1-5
TGTGCCAGCAGCTTAGGGCGCAATCAGCCCCAGCATTTT
CASSLGRNQPQHF
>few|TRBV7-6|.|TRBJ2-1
TGTGCCAGCAGCTCCCAGACTGGCAATGAGCAGTTCTTC
CASSSQTGNEQFF
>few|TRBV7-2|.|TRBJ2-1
TGTGCCAGCAGCTTAGCCAACCTCAGTGAGCAGTTCTTC
CASSLANLSEQFF
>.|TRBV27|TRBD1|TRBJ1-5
TGTGCCAGCTGTTCTGACAGGGCTTTCAATCAGCCCCAGCATTTT
CASCSDRAFNQPQHF
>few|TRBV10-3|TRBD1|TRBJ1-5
TGTGCCATCAGACCCGGGACAGGGGAGGGCATTCAGCCCCAGCATTTT
CAIRPGTGEGIQPQHF
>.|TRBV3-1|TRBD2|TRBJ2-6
TGTGCCAGCAGCCCAGCAGGGAGCGGGGTCTCTGGGGCCAACGTCCTGACTTTC
CASSPAGSGVSGANVLTF
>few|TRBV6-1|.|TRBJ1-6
TGTGCCAGCAGTTCTGCAGGACCGAATTCACCCCTCCACTTT
CASSSAGPNSPLHF
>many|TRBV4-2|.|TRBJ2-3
TGTGCCAGCAGCCAAGACGGCAGGGCAGATACGCAGTATTTT
CASSQDGRADTQYF
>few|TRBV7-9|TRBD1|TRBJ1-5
TGTGCCAGCAGCTCCGACAGGGACCATCAGCCCCAGCATTTT
CASSSDRDHQPQHF
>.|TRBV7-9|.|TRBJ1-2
TGTGCCAGCAACCAAATAGCCCCGACGGACTCGAACTATGGCTACACCTTC
CASNQIAPTDSNYGYTF
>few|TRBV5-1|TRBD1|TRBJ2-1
TGCGCCAGCAGCTTGGGTCCACAGGGGGAGATTGAGAATGAGCAGTTCTTC
CASSLGPQGEIENEQFF
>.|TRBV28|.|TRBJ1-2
TGTGCCAGCAGTACACCGGGATTTCACTATGGCTACACCTTC
CASSTPGFHYGYTF
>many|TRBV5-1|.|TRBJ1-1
TGCGCCAGCAGCCAGCTAACTCAGGGGTCCGGGACTGAAGCTTTCTTT
CASSQLTQGSGTEAFF
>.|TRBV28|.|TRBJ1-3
TGTGCCAGCAGTTTATTACAGGTCTCTGGAAACACCATATATTTT
CASSLLQVSGNTIYF
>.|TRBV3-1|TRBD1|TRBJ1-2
TGTGCCAGCAGCCACCGGGACAGGGACCATGGCTACACCTTC
CASSHRDRDHGYTF
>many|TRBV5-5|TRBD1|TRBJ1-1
TGTGCCAGCAGCTTAGACAGGGACACTGAAGCTTTCTTT
CASSLDRDTEAFF
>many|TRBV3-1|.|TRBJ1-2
TGTGCCAGCAGCGTAGGGGCCGGAGATGGCTACACCTTC
CASSVGAGDGYTF
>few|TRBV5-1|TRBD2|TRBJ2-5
TGCGCCAGCAGCCCAGCGGGAGGGGGAGAGACCCAGTACTTC
CASSPAGGGETQYF
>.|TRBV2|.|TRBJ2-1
TGTGCCAGCACCACCCTAGCGAACCCCTACAATGAGCAGTTCTTC
CASTTLANPYNEQFF
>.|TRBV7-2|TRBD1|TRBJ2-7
TGTGCCAGCAGCTTCAGACAGGGGGCTCTATGGGAGCAGTACTTC
CASSFRQGALWEQYF
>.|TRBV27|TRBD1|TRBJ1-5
TGTGTCAGCACCCCGGGACAGCCATCGAATCAGCCCCAGCATTTT
CVSTPGQPSNQPQHF
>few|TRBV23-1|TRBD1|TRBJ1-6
TGCGCCAAACCCTCTGGGACAGGAGACGGCTCCTATAATTCACCCCTCCACTTT
CAKPSGTGDGSYNSPLHF
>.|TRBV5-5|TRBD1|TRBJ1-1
TGTGCCAGCAGCCCGGGACAGGCTAGAACTGAAGCTTTCTTT
CASSPGQARTEAFF
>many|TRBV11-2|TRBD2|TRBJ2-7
TGTGCCAGCAGCTTCTGGGGGGGAGGGCCGGACGAGCAGTACTTC
CASSFWGGGPDEQYF
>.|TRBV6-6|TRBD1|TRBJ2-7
TGTGCCAGCGGACACCGGGACAGGGTAGGGGTCTACGAGCAGTACTTC
CASGHRDRVGVYEQYF
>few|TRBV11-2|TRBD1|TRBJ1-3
TGTGCCAGCAGCTCGAGAGGGGGGACAGGGGAGACTGGAAACACCATATATTTT
CASSSRGGTGETGNTIYF
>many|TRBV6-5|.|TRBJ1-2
TGTGCCAGCAGTTACTCGATAAGTGGGGCTATGAACTATGGCTACACCTTC
CASSYSISGAMNYGYTF
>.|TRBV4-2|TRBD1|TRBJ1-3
TGTGCCAGCAGCCCCATATGGGGCAGGGGGGGAAACACCATATATTTT
CASSPIWGRGGNTIYF
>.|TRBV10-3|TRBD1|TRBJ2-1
TGTGCCATCGCAGGGGGCGAGTACAATGAGCAGTTCTTC
CAIAGGEYNEQFF
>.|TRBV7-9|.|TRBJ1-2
TGTGCCAGCAGCTTAGCCGGGGGTTCGCCCTATGGCTACACCTTC
CASSLAGGSPYGYTF